This TCR beta chain is drawn from a study of cytomegalovirus exposure and HLA in healthy donors. A remark on this clone: Its matching antigen is unknown.

The PCR employed 60 Vbeta primers together with 13 Jbeta primers. Assay used: immunoSEQ multiplex PCR; TCRdb lists only in-frame clones, some missing. This table has 100,000 or so clones, roughly three fifths appearing once. Overall study findings and caveats: Serostatus for CMV was the only available immune exposure information. Researchers left out some V segments, among them TRBV6-2 and TRBV6-3, as indistinguishable. Reported results showed that the classifier diagnosed cytomegalovirus status with high specificity and sensitivity.

This CDR3 has 14 amino acids. The ends were cut back, 2 bases at V and 2 bases at J, with 9 bases in the middle. Germline V CDR1 and CDR2: LNHDA, SQIVND (reference sequence). This sequence originates from a woman in her twenties or thirties in good health and CMV-seronegative. The chain has TRBV19 and TRBJ1-1; tentatively, D is TRBD1 (5 bases). Sequencing was done on a sample of PBMCs. Here the CDR3 reads CASSIRQGNTEAFF. The DNA of the CDR3 is TGTGCCAGTAGTATACGGCAGGGTAACACTGAAGCTTTCTTT.